The following is a TCR beta chain sequence with its context. Time point: pre-sensitization, week 0. The treatment denotes: therapeutic diphenylcyclopropenone sensitization with weekly scalp DPC. The sample originates from a study of human T cells and chemical hapten exposure. TCRdb used MiXCR to reprocess the RACE reads, holding one entry per CDR3 protein. The sample shows 250,000 or so distinct CDR3 sequences, approximately 8% of them seen only once. In germline, CDR1 is SEHNR, CDR2 FQNEAQ (reference sequence). This CDR3 region has 14 residues. J was trimmed by 2 bases and V by 7 bases; bases with no gene match: 6.

The chain employs TRBV7-9 and TRBJ2-7, with 9 bases matching TRBD2. The sample consisted of whole blood, taken in connection with sensitization to the hapten diphenylcyclopropenone (DPC). This sequence was found in a man aged 18 to 29 with alopecia areata. Some clones in this sample may be carry-over from other donors' samples. DNA for the CDR3: TGTGCCAGCAATCCTAGCGGGGAGCCCTACGAGCAGTACGTC. Translated, it gives CASNPSGEPYEQYV.